What follows are 3 T cell receptor beta chains derived from one specimen sequenced in a study of identical twins. TCRdb processed the 5' RACE reads anew with MiXCR; each CDR3 protein has one entry. The data contain a few hundred thousand distinct CDR3 sequences, roughly 7.1% of them singletons. The same data also went into a second study, on T cells expressing NK-cell markers.

Sequencing used CD8+ T cells sorted from blood. These receptors came from a woman aged 18-30 years in good health.

In its sample, this clonotype was seen a few times. J is TRBJ2-7 and V is TRBV11-2; D gene uncertain. CDR3 length: 13 residues. V was shortened by 2 bases and J by 2 bases, with 7 bases between the two germline ends. The germline gives CDR1 SGHAT, CDR2 FQNNGV. This CDR3 is CASSLNRAYEQYF. For the CDR3, the DNA is TGTGCCAGCAGCTTAAATCGGGCCTACGAGCAGTACTTC.

This clonotype was seen more than once but under ten times. The chain uses TRBV6-2 or TRBV6-3 and TRBJ2-7; a possible D gene is TRBD1 (6 bases). CDR1 is MNHEY and CDR2 is SVGEGT in the germline V gene. The CDR3 length is 18 residues. V lost 2 bases and J lost 0, with 20 bases in between. The CDR3 protein is CASSYREDSPQFSYEQYF. The CDR3 DNA follows: TGTGCCAGCAGTTACCGCGAGGACAGCCCTCAATTCTCCTACGAGCAGTACTTC.

This chain joins TRBV5-6 and TRBJ2-3; D ambiguous. Germline assignment: CDR1 SGHDT and CDR2 YYEEEE. V was trimmed by 4 bases and J by 5 bases, leaving 8 bases between them. The CDR3 is made up of 12 amino acids. The CDR3 loop is CASSIGEDTQYF. DNA for the CDR3: TGTGCCAGCAGCATTGGTGAAGATACGCAGTATTTT. Drawing the rest from reference TRBV5-6 and TRBJ2-3, the complete variable domain is DAGVTQSPTHLIKTRGQQVTLRCSPKSGHDTVSWYQQALGQGPQFIFQYYEEEERQRGNFPDRFSGHQFPNYSSELNVNALLLGDSALYLCASSIGEDTQYFGPGTRLTVL.